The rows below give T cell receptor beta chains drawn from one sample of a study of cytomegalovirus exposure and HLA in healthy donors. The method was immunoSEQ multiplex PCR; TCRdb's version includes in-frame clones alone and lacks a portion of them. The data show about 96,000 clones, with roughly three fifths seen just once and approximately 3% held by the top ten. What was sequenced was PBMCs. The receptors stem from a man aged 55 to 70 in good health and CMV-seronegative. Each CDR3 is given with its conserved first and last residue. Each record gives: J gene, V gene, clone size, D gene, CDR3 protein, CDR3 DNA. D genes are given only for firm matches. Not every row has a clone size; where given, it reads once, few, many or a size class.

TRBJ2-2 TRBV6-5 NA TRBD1 CASKQGAPGELFF TGTGCCAGCAAACAGGGGGCACCCGGGGAGCTGTTTTTT
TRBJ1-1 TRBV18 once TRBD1 CASSQGQQNTEAFF TGTGCCAGCTCACAGGGACAGCAGAACACTGAAGCTTTCTTT
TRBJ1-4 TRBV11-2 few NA CASSHDSSNEKLFF TGTGCCAGCAGCCATGATAGCTCTAATGAAAAACTGTTTTTT
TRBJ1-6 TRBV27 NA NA CASSPGTYNSPLHF TGTGCCAGCAGCCCCGGGACTTATAATTCACCCCTCCACTTT
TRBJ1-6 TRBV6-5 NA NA CASSTTGGHNSPLHF TGTGCCAGCAGTACCACAGGTGGGCATAATTCACCCCTCCACTTT
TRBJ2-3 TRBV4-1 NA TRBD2 CASSHPSGESTDTQYF TGCGCCAGCAGCCATCCTAGCGGGGAGAGCACAGATACGCAGTATTTT
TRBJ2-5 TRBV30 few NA CAWTTEETQYF TGTGCCTGGACAACAGAAGAGACCCAGTACTTC
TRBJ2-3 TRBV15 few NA CATSRAADTQYF TGTGCCACCAGCAGGGCCGCCGATACGCAGTATTTT
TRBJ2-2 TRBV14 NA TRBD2 CASSSVLAGVYGELFF TGTGCCAGCAGCTCGGTACTAGCGGGAGTGTATGGGGAGCTGTTTTTT
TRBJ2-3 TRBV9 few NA CASSVGLIAAPGTDTQYF TGTGCCAGCAGCGTAGGGCTAATTGCGGCCCCTGGGACAGATACGCAGTATTTT
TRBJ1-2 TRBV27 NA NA CASSLPGRGGYTF TGTGCCAGCAGTTTACCGGGCCGGGGTGGCTACACCTTC
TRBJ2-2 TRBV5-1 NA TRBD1 CASSYRGDTGELFF TGCGCCAGCAGCTACAGGGGTGACACCGGGGAGCTGTTTTTT
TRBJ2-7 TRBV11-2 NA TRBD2 CATRRTSGRSYEQYF TGTGCTACTCGCCGGACTAGCGGGAGGTCCTACGAGCAGTACTTC
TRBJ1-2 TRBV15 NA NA CATSRDLDQATNYGYTF TGTGCCACCAGCAGAGATCTCGATCAGGCTACTAACTATGGCTACACCTTC
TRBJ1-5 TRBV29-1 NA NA CSVKLGSQPQHF TGCAGCGTAAAGCTCGGGTCTCAGCCCCAGCATTTT
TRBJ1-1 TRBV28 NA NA CASSLARDRDTEAFF TGTGCCAGCAGTTTAGCCAGGGATAGGGACACTGAAGCTTTCTTT
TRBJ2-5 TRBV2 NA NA CASSGRRQETQYF TGTGCCAGCAGTGGCAGGCGTCAAGAGACCCAGTACTTC
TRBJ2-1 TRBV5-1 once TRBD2 CASSWGLPEGEQFF TGCGCCAGCAGCTGGGGACTACCGGAGGGTGAGCAGTTCTTC
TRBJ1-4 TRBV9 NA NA CASSVAGGGATNEKLFF TGTGCCAGCAGCGTAGCCGGAGGGGGGGCAACTAATGAAAAACTGTTTTTT
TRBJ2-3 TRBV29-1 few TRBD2 CSVGRLAGWSETQYF TGCAGCGTTGGGCGACTAGCGGGGTGGAGTGAGACGCAGTATTTT
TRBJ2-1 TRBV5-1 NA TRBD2 CASIGGLAGGPANEQFF TGCGCCAGCATCGGAGGACTAGCGGGAGGGCCTGCGAATGAGCAGTTCTTC
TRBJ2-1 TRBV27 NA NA CASSLSDSNYNEQFF TGTGCCAGCAGTTTATCTGACAGCAATTACAATGAGCAGTTCTTC
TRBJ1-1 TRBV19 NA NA CASSPLQGSGTEAFF TGTGCCAGTAGTCCGCTACAGGGATCTGGCACTGAAGCTTTCTTT
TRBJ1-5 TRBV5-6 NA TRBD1 CASTGQGAGQPQHF TGTGCCAGCACCGGACAGGGGGCAGGTCAGCCCCAGCATTTT
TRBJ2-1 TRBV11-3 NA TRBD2 CASSLAGLARNEQFF TGTGCCAGCAGCCTAGCGGGACTAGCTAGGAATGAGCAGTTCTTC
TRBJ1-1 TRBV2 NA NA CASSGQGNEAFF TGTGCCAGCAGCGGACAAGGAAATGAAGCTTTCTTT
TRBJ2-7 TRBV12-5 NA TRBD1 CASGLVGQAEQYF TGTGCTAGTGGTTTGGTGGGACAGGCGGAGCAGTACTTC
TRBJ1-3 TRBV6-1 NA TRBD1 CASKGTGVSNTIYF TGTGCCAGCAAGGGGACAGGGGTATCAAACACCATATATTTT
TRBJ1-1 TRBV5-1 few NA CASSLLGVNPKNTEAFF TGCGCCAGCAGCTTGTTAGGGGTGAACCCGAAGAACACTGAAGCTTTCTTT
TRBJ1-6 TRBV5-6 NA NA CASSPTLGAAPLHF TGTGCCAGCAGCCCGACACTAGGTGCGGCACCCCTCCACTTT
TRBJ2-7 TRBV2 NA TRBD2 CASRLAGAGPYEQYF TGTGCCAGCAGGCTAGCGGGAGCCGGCCCCTACGAGCAGTACTTC
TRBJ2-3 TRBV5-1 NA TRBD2 CASGSGSGGYTDTQYF TGCGCCAGCGGCTCCGGCAGCGGGGGGTACACAGATACGCAGTATTTT
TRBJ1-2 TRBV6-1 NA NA CASRETGFGYTF TGTGCCAGCAGGGAAACAGGATTTGGCTACACCTTC
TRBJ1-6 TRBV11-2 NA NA CASSLGGANSPLHF TGTGCCAGCAGCTTAGGCGGGGCTAATTCACCCCTCCACTTT
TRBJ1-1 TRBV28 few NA CASNGQWNTEAFF TGTGCCAGCAACGGACAGTGGAACACTGAAGCTTTCTTT
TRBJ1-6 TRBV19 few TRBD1 CASSIGGTGVITLHF TGTGCCAGTAGTATAGGAGGGACAGGGGTGATTACCCTCCACTTT
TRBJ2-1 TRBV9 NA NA CASSVSAGSYNEQFF TGTGCCAGCAGCGTAAGCGCGGGCTCCTACAATGAGCAGTTCTTC
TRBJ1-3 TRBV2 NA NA CASTEGAVGNTIYF TGTGCCAGCACCGAAGGGGCAGTAGGAAACACCATATATTTT
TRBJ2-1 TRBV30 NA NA CAWSTGGWMPQFF TGTGCCTGGAGTACAGGAGGGTGGATGCCGCAGTTCTTC
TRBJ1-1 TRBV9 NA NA CASSATGKGTEAFF TGTGCCAGCAGCGCCACAGGGAAGGGAACTGAAGCTTTCTTT
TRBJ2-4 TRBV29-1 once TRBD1 CSVGDRGDIQYF TGCAGCGTTGGGGACAGGGGGGACATTCAGTACTTC
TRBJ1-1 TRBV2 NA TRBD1 CASSKTGSDTEAFF TGTGCCAGCAGTAAGACAGGGTCTGACACTGAAGCTTTCTTT
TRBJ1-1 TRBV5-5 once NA CASSLAPENTEAFF TGTGCCAGCAGCTTGGCACCAGAGAACACTGAAGCTTTCTTT